The sequence of this T cell receptor (beta chain) was determined in a study of T cell changes during pregnancy in multiple sclerosis. This clone was detected once. Germline loops: CDR1 SQVTM, CDR2 ANQGSEA. This CDR3 contains 15 residues. V shed 4 bases and J 1 base; nucleotides not matched to a gene: 8. Generated by immunoSEQ multiplex PCR, the TCRdb table keeps only in-frame clones and is missing some. The sample has approximately 41,000 clones, 90% seen once. The input for sequencing was CD8+ T cells from peripheral blood mononuclear cells, taken in the first trimester of pregnancy. The chain joins TRBV29-1 to TRBJ2-5; 8 nucleotides agree with TRBD1. The receptor comes from a female donor with multiple sclerosis, enrolled in a pregnancy study. The CDR3 DNA follows: TGCAGCGTTGCAACCTGGGACAGGATCCAAGAGACCCAGTACTTC. As protein: CSVATWDRIQETQYF.